This T cell receptor beta chain was found in a study of a mutant IDH1 vaccine in newly diagnosed glioma. Profiling relied on immunoSEQ multiplex PCR, and the TCRdb table lists in-frame clones only, not all of them. The sample has 58,000 or so clones, roughly four fifths seen once. CDR3 length equals 13 residues. V was shortened by 2 bases and J by 2 bases, with 7 bases between the two germline ends. The germline gives CDR1 MNHNS, CDR2 SASEGT. Of note for this clone: Its antigen is unidentified.

Time point specified: week 47, end of study. Vaccination comprised doses that each held 300 ug of mutant IDH1 20-mer peptide, plus topical imiquimod. The source is a woman aged 50 to 60 with glioma. The chain is built from TRBV6-1 and TRBJ2-7; D may be TRBD1 (6 bases). Here the sequenced sample was PBMCs, taken from a glioma patient whose treatment included an IDH1 peptide vaccine. Here the CDR3 reads CASSERTAYEQYF. CDR3 in DNA: TGTGCCAGCAGTGAAAGGACAGCCTACGAGCAGTACTTC.